This T cell receptor beta chain is from a study of shared clonotypes between healthy human individuals (dated by TCRdb to about 2020). About the investigation overall: The cohort included three men and a couple of women between 18 and 49 years of age. To increase sequencing depth and limit assay-specific biases, different laboratories used diverse techniques to prepare libraries and sequence TCR repertoires. To estimate repertoire size and how much clonotypes are shared between individuals, the study performed deep sequencing of blood TCR repertoires from about 5 healthy adults. For each donor, CD4 naive and CD4 memory were each run on three plates, CD8 naive on two plates, and CD8 memory on one plate. Each donor's leukapheresis produced roughly between roughly 0.9 and 8.9 billion PBMCs. The research as a whole found: Because the study included only a small number of donors, the genetic and exposure-history diversity represented was limited. Compared with non-shared clonotypes, the clonotypes found in all four sorted-subset donors had higher generation probabilities. Sampling was restricted to blood, and TCR repertoires in tissue are likely to differ from TCR repertoires in blood. Larger estimated clonotype richness was generally found for naive subsets than for memory subsets. Incomplete sequencing was indicated by rarefaction of sorted-subset datasets, despite the large sequencing depth. Pairwise subsampling indicated that sequencing depth was expected to affect the degree of clonotype sharing among donors. When a handful of donors were compared, the shared fraction of clonotypes was roughly 4.8% for naive CD4, roughly 3.3% for naive CD8, 2% to 2.5% for memory CD4, and around 0.4% for memory CD8.

Using the deep immunoSEQ assay, multiplex PCR amplified TCR CDR3 regions from genomic DNA. Extracted genomic DNA from each cell subset was spread evenly across all wells of several immunoSEQ 96-well plates, with each plate serving as a replicate. For sorted subsets, roughly 200 ng of genomic DNA, equivalent to around 31,000 T cell genomes, went into each replicate PCR. The purified libraries were quantified using a Qubit 3.0 fluorometer, sized with a Bioanalyzer 2100, and then quantified again using the KAPA Library Quantification kit. Each immunoSEQ 96-well plate was sequenced on its own single-read 150-cycle Illumina NextSeq 550 flow cell. On the study's bioinformatics: Because only junctional sequences without quality scores were contained in the immunoSEQ output, filtering matching that applied to full-length reads could not be performed. Sequences were annotated with PyIR, a Python wrapper for IgBLAST v1.9, using IMGT germline references to assign V/J genes and CDR3. Reads with weak V/J assignments (E-value above 1e-6), missing CDR3, stop codons, out-of-frame junctions, or ambiguous translated residues were removed. V3J clonotypes were defined as sequences sharing an identical inferred V gene, J gene, and CDR3 amino acid sequence. To compute the percentage overlap between repertoires, the number of shared unique clonotypes was divided by the size of the smaller repertoire. Repertoire richness was assessed with RTK rarefaction, the Chao1 estimator, and Recon v2.1 estimates of unobserved clonotypes. Generation probabilities were computed with OLGA for all TCRbeta clonotypes obtained by the gDNA method from a handful of donors. TCRdb mirrors the immuneACCESS table, restricted to in-frame sequences. Some clones are absent from its copies; in checked studies, under half trace to an unresolved V gene, and the reason for the others is unknown. That table furnishes V, J and clone size, whereas the DNA furnished D and trimming. Here the sample has some 2 million clones; approximately 95% occur a single time. Clones ranked in the top ten supply more than 0.95% of the sample.

V is shortened by 5 bases, J by 2 bases, and the region joining them spans 12 bases. CDR1 and CDR2 are drawn from the germline V gene (reference sequence): LNHDA, SQIVND. The CDR3, from cysteine to phenylalanine, totals 14 residues. The entry retains the CDR3 DNA only, 42 bases that are in frame from base 1. For the CD8 naive samples, CD45RO-negative cells were positively selected for CCR7, yielding a CD45RA+CCR7+ population from which TemRA cells were excluded. Healthy HIV-negative adults with no recently reported acute infections or vaccinations were included as donors. Every donor was a Caucasian adult residing in Nashville, Tennessee, USA. Blood was collected by leukapheresis, and PBMCs were isolated by Ficoll-Histopaque density gradient centrifugation and then cryopreserved in liquid nitrogen vapor phase. Purity and quantity of every magnetically sorted T cell population were checked by analytical flow cytometry. Genomic DNA was isolated from each sorted fraction and quantified by UV absorbance on a Nanodrop 2000c.

Concerning this clone itself: Its antigen specificity is not known. Base quality data are lacking; no much larger clone is found one base away.

This clonotype was obtained from a man between 18 and 29 years old in good health. This chain joins TRBV19 to TRBJ1-1, with no reliable assignment of the D segment. The specimen sequenced was naive CD8+ T cells sorted from blood. The cell subset or site label here, explained by the study, means: CD45RA+CCR7+. The CDR3 region: CASSFGEGNTEAFF. At the DNA level, the sequence is TGTGCCAGTAGTTTCGGGGAGGGAAACACTGAAGCTTTCTTT. With the portions outside the CDR3 filled from the reference TRBV19 and TRBJ1-1 genes, the complete variable region becomes DGGITQSPKYLFRKEGQNVTLSCEQNLNHDAMYWYRQDPGQGLRLIYYSQIVNDFQKGDIAEGYSVSREKKESFPLTVTSAQKNPTAFYLCASSFGEGNTEAFFGQGTRLTVV.